This T cell receptor beta chain originates from a study of blood T cell repertoires in COVID-19. Overall study context: T cells, B-cell-depleted T cells, or PBMCs supplied cDNA or gDNA.

Recruitment covered 20 to 25 US areas and drew participants whose ages spanned roughly 18 to 95 years. In the study's own analysis: Scientists estimated how many nucleated cells there were by amplifying reference gene primers. Sequencing was performed with immunoSEQ multiplex PCR; in TCRdb, only in-frame clones are kept and a portion is missing. Clone size and V and J calls were adopted from that table, with D and trimming inferred from the DNA. Of about 300,000 clones listed, just over 85% are singletons. Germline V gene data show CDR1 as SNHLY and CDR2 as FYNNEI. V shed 9 bases and J shed 0 bases, with 9 bases lying between them. The CDR3 runs to 13 residues.

The sequenced sample consisted of PBMCs or T cells enriched from blood (not recorded which). This TCR derives from a man under 40 who had recovered from COVID-19. V is TRBV2 and J is TRBJ1-3; D gene uncertain. The CDR3 nucleotides read TGTGCCAGTACGGGAAGCTCTGGAAACACCATATATTTT. This encodes CASTGSSGNTIYF.